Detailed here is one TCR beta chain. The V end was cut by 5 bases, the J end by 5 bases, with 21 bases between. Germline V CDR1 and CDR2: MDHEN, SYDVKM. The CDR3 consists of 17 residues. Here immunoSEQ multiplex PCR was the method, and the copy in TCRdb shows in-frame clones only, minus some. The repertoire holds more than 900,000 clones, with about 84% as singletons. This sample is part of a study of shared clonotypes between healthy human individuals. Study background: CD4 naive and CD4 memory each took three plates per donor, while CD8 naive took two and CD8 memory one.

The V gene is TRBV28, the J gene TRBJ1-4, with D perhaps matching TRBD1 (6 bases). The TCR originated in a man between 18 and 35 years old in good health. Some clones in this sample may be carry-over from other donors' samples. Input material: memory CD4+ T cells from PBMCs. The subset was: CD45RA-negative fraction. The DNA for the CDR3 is TGTGCCAGCAGTCCAACCGGACAGTCAGATGGGAATGAAAAACTGTTTTTT. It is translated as CASSPTGQSDGNEKLFF. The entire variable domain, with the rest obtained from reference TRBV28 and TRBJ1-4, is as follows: DVKVTQSSRYLVKRTGEKVFLECVQDMDHENMFWYRQDPGLGLRLIYFSYDVKMKEKGDIPEGYSVSREKKERFSLILESASTNQTSMYLCASSPTGQSDGNEKLFFGSGTQLSVL.